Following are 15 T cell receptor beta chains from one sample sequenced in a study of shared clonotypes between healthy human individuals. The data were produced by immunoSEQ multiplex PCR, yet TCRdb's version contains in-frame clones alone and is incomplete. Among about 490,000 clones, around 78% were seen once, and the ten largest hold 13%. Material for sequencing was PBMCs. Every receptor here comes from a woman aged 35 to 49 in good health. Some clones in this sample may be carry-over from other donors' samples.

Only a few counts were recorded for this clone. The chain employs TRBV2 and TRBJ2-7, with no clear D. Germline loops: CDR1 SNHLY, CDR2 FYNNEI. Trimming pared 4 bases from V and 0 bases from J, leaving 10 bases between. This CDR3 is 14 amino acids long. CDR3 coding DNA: TGTGCCAGCAGTGTTATCCAAAGCTCCTACGAGCAGTACTTC. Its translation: CASSVIQSSYEQYF. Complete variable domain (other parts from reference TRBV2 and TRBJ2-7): EPEVTQTPSHQVTQMGQEVILRCVPISNHLYFYWYRQILGQKVEFLVSFYNNEISEKSEIFDDQFSVERPDGSNFTLKIRSTKLEDSAMYFCASSVIQSSYEQYFGPGTRLTVT.

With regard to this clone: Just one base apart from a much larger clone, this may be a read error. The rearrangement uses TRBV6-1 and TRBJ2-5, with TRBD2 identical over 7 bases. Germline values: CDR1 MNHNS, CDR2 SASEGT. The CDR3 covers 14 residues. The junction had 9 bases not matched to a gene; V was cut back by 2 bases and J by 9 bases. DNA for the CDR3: TGTGCCAGCAGTGAACGGGGACTGGGGGGGGCCCAGTACTTC. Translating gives CASSERGLGGAQYF.

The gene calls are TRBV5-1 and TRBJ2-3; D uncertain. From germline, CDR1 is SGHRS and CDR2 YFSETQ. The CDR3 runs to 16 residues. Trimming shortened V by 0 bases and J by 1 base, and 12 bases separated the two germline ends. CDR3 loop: CASSLVSAGRTDTQYF. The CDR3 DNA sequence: TGCGCCAGCAGCTTGGTGTCGGCCGGACGCACAGATACGCAGTATTTT.

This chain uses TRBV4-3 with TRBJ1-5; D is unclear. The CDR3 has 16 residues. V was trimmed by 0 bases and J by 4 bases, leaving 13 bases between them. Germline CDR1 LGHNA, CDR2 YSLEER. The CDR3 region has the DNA TGCGCCAGCAGCCAAGATCCACCCGGGAGGAATCAGCCCCAGCATTTT. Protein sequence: CASSQDPPGRNQPQHF.

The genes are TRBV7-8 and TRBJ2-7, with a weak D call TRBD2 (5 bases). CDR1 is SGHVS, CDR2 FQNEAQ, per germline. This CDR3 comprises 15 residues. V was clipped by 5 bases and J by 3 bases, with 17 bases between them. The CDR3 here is CASSKPRGSNYEQYF. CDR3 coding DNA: TGTGCCAGCAGCAAACCTAGAGGGAGTAACTACGAGCAGTACTTC. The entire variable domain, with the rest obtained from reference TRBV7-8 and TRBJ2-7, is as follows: GAGVSQSPRYKVAKRGQDVALRCDPISGHVSLFWYQQALGQGPEFLTYFQNEAQLDKSGLPSDRFFAERPEGSVSTLKIQRTQQEDSAVYLCASSKPRGSNYEQYFGPGTRLTVT.

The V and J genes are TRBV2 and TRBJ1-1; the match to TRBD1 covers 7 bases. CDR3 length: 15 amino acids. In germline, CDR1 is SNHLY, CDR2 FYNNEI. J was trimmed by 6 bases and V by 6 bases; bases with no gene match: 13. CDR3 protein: CASRGQPYPKPEAFF. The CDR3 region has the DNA TGTGCCAGCAGGGGACAGCCATACCCTAAACCTGAAGCTTTCTTT.

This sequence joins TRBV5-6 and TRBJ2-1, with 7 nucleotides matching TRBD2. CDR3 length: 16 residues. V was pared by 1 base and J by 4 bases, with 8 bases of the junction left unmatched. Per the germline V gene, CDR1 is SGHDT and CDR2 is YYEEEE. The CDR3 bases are TGTGCCAGCAGCTTGATGGGCGGGAGTTTTTACAATGAGCAGTTCTTC. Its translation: CASSLMGGSFYNEQFF.

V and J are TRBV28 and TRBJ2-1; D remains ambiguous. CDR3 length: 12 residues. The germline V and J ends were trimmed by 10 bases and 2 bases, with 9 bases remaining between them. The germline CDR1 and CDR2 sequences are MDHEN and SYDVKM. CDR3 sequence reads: CATTTAYNEQFF. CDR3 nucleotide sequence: TGTGCCACGACAACCGCCTACAATGAGCAGTTCTTC.

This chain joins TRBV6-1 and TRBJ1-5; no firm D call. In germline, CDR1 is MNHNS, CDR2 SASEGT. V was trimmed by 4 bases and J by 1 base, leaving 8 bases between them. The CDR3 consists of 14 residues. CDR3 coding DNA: TGTGCCAGCAGTGGCCAGACCAGCAATCAGCCCCAGCATTTT. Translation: CASSGQTSNQPQHF.

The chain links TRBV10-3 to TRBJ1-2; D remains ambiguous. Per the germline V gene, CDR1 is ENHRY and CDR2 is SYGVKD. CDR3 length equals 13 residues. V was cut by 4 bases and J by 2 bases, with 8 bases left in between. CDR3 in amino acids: CAISGALNYGYTF. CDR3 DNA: TGTGCCATCAGTGGGGCACTGAACTATGGCTACACCTTC.

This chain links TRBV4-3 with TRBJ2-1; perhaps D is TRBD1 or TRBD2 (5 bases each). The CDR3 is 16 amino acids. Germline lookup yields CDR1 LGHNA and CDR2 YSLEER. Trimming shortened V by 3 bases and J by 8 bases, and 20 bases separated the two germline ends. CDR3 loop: CASSQGTTRPNDEQFF. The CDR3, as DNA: TGCGCCAGCAGCCAGGGGACGACGCGTCCGAACGATGAGCAGTTCTTC.

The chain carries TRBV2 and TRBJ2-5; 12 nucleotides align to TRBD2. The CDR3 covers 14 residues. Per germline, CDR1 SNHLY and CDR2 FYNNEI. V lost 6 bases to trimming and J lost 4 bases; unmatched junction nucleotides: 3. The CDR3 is CASSGGLAGETQYF. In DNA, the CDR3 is TGTGCCAGCAGCGGGGGACTAGCGGGAGAGACCCAGTACTTC.

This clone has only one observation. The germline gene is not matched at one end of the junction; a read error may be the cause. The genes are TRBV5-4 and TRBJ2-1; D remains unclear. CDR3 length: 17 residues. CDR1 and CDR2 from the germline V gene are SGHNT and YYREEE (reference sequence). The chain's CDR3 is CASSSARASFSYDEQFF. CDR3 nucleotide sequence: TGTGCCAGCAGCTCCGCCCGGGCATCGTTTTCCTACGATGAGCAGTTCTTC.

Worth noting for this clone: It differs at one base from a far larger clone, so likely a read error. The CDR3: CAWNVPEAYEQYF. The CDR3 coding sequence is TGTGCCTGGAATGTCCCGGAGGCCTACGAGCAGTACTTC. The chain has TRBV30 and TRBJ2-7; D may be TRBD2 (5 bases). Germline V gene data show CDR1 as GTSNPN and CDR2 as SVGIG (reference sequence). There are 13 residues in the CDR3. The germline V and J ends were trimmed by 4 bases and 2 bases, with 12 bases remaining between them.

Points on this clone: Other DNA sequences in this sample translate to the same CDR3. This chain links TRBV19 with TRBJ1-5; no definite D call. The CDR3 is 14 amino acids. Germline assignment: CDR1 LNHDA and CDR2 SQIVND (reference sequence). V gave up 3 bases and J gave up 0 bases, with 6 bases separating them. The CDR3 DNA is TGTGCCAGTAGTATCTCTTATAGCAATCAGCCCCAGCATTTT. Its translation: CASSISYSNQPQHF.